In its sample, the clone carrying this T cell receptor (beta chain) was seen a few times. Trimming shortened V by 8 bases and J by 4 bases, and 9 bases separated the two germline ends. Looked up from germline, CDR1 is LGHDT and CDR2 is YNNKEL (reference sequence). The CDR3 has 11 residues. This record belongs to a study of blood T cell repertoires in COVID-19. Seattle participants joined during active infection and were tracked over time. Sequenced by immunoSEQ multiplex PCR; TCRdb stores in-frame clones only, minus some. The table shows 330,000 or so clones, with 80% to 90% occurring only once. The origin of this receptor is a man between 25 and 39 years old with COVID-19, enrolled during active disease. What was sequenced was peripheral blood. The V and J genes are TRBV3-1 (or the pseudogene TRBV3-2) and TRBJ2-7; no definite D call. The DNA for the CDR3 is TGTGCCAGCGGAGAATTGTACGAGCAGTACTTC. Translated: CASGELYEQYF.